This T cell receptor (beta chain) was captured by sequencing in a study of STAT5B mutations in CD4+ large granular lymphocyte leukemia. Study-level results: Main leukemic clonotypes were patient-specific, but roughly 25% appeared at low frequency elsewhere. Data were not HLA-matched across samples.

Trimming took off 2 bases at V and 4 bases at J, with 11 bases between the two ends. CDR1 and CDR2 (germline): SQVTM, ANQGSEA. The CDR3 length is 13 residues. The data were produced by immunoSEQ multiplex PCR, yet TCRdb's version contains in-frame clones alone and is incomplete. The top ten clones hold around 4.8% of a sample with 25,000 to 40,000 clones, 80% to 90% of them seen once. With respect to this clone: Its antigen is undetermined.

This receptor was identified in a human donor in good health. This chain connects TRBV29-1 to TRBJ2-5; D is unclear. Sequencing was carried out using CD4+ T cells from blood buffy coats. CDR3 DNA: TGCAGCGTTGAATTATTGTGGGGAGAGACCCAGTACTTC. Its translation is CSVELLWGETQYF.